These T cell receptor beta chains were read from a single sample in a study of blood T cell repertoires in COVID-19. Using immunoSEQ multiplex PCR, the repertoire was profiled, and TCRdb retains in-frame clones only, with some absent. This sample has approximately 280,000 clones, with roughly 90% found just once. Source material: peripheral blood. All receptors come from a woman aged 55-70 years with acute or convalescent COVID-19. CDR3s include the opening cysteine and the closing phenylalanine or tryptophan. D genes are given only for firm matches. A row's size may be missing; if present it is once, few, many or a size class.

clone_size d_call j_call v_call cdr3_nt cdr3_aa
NA NA TRBJ1-3 TRBV9 TGTGCCAGCAGCGTAGCGGTTGGAAACACCATATATTTT CASSVAVGNTIYF
NA TRBD2 TRBJ2-2 TRBV18 TGTGCCAGCTCACCACTGACTAGCCCTCTGAACACCGGGGAGCTGTTTTTT CASSPLTSPLNTGELFF
NA NA TRBJ2-7 TRBV4-2 TGTGCCAGCAGCCAAATGGGCCAGGCGGGCAGCTACGAGCAGTACTTC CASSQMGQAGSYEQYF
NA TRBD2 TRBJ2-7 TRBV7-8 TGTGCCAGCAGCTTACGAGGGGCGGTAGCGGGGCCCTACGAGCAGTACTTC CASSLRGAVAGPYEQYF
NA NA TRBJ2-3 TRBV5-6 TGTGCCAGCAGCTCTCCAAGGGGAGATACGCAGTATTTT CASSSPRGDTQYF
once NA TRBJ2-4 TRBV27 TGTGCCAGCAGGGACAGTCTAAACATTCAGTACTTC CASRDSLNIQYF
NA NA TRBJ2-2 TRBV7-9 TGTGCCAGCAGCCATAGCGGGAACACCGGGGAGCTGTTTTTT CASSHSGNTGELFF
NA NA TRBJ1-3 TRBV30 TGTGCCTGGAGTACCGCGGTTGGAGAGTCGGGAAACACCATATATTTT CAWSTAVGESGNTIYF
NA NA TRBJ2-7 TRBV7-9 TGTGCCAGCAGCTTAAAGGGGGAGCCGTACGAGCAGTACTTC CASSLKGEPYEQYF
NA NA TRBJ2-1 TRBV19 TGTGCCAGTAGTATAGGGGAGAGCCGGCAGTTCTTC CASSIGESRQFF
NA TRBD1 TRBJ1-6 TRBV10-3 TGTGCCATCAGTGAGGGGCAGGGGGTTAATTCACCCCTCCACTTT CAISEGQGVNSPLHF
NA NA TRBJ1-3 TRBV5-1 TGCGCCAGCAGCACGCAGGGTGCAGGAAACACCATATATTTT CASSTQGAGNTIYF
NA NA TRBJ1-3 TRBV7-2 TGTGCCAGCAGCTTGCTCTTGGGGCAAAGCTCTGGAAACACCATATATTTT CASSLLLGQSSGNTIYF
NA TRBD2 TRBJ2-2 TRBV6-6 TGTGCCAGCAGTCCCAGGGGGACTAGCGGGAGTGCGAACACCGGGGAGCTGTTTTTT CASSPRGTSGSANTGELFF
NA NA TRBJ2-1 TRBV6-6 TGTGCCAGCAGGCCCGGGTGGCGAAGCCGGGATGAGCAGTTCTTC CASRPGWRSRDEQFF
NA NA TRBJ1-3 TRBV4-3 TGCGCCAGCAGCCAATACAGGGTATCAGGAAACACCATATATTTT CASSQYRVSGNTIYF
NA NA TRBJ1-5 TRBV10-1 TGCGCCAGCATCGCGGGGGGGGTCACCGATCAGCCCCAGCATTTT CASIAGGVTDQPQHF
few NA TRBJ1-5 TRBV6-2/TRBV6-3 TGTGCCAGCAGCCTACACAGGGCTCCAGGCAATCAGCCCCAGCATTTT CASSLHRAPGNQPQHF
NA TRBD2 TRBJ2-1 TRBV7-2 TGTGCCAGCAGCCAGGGACTAGCGGGAGTGGATGAGCAGTTCTTC CASSQGLAGVDEQFF
NA TRBD2 TRBJ2-1 TRBV4-1 TGCGCCAGCAGCCAGCCTAGACTAGCGGGAGTCAGGTACAATGAGCAGTTCTTC CASSQPRLAGVRYNEQFF
NA TRBD1 TRBJ1-2 TRBV28 TGTGCCAGCACCCCTCCCACAGGGGACTATGGCTACACCTTC CASTPPTGDYGYTF
NA TRBD1 TRBJ1-5 TRBV19 TGTGCCAGTAGTATTGGACAGGTCTATCAGCCCCAGCATTTT CASSIGQVYQPQHF
NA NA TRBJ2-7 TRBV27 TGTGCCAGCAGAGAGAGCACCGGACTTTACGAGCAGTACTTC CASRESTGLYEQYF
NA TRBD2 TRBJ2-2 TRBV2 TGTGCCAGCAGTGAAGCGCGGGTGGCCGGAGCGGGGGTGGGGAACACCGGGGAGCTGTTTTTT CASSEARVAGAGVGNTGELFF
NA TRBD1 TRBJ1-2 TRBV9 TGTGCCAGCAGCGCCGCCGGGACAGTCGACTATGGCTACACCTTC CASSAAGTVDYGYTF
NA NA TRBJ1-2 TRBV7-2 TGTGCCAGCAGCCCTGACCCGACAGTGCCCTATGGCTACACCTTC CASSPDPTVPYGYTF
NA NA TRBJ2-7 TRBV5-1 TGCGCCAGCAGCTCCCGCGGAGGTTCCTACGAGCAGTACTTC CASSSRGGSYEQYF
few NA TRBJ1-3 TRBV9 TGTGCCAGCAGCGCTACAGGGTCTGGAAACACCATATATTTT CASSATGSGNTIYF
NA TRBD1 TRBJ1-1 TRBV4-3 TGCGCCAGCAGCCAAGATAGGGACAGTCACGAAGCTTTCTTT CASSQDRDSHEAFF
NA NA TRBJ2-1 TRBV4-1 TGCGCCAGCAGCCAACTGGTCAGCTCCTACAATGAGCAGTTCTTC CASSQLVSSYNEQFF
NA NA TRBJ1-2 TRBV27 TGTGCCAGCGGAGGGTCTTCGGGTGGCTACACCTTC CASGGSSGGYTF
NA TRBD2 TRBJ2-1 TRBV7-2 TGTGCCAGCAGCCCCGAGGCGGGGGTAAGGAATGAGCAGTTCTTC CASSPEAGVRNEQFF
NA TRBD2 TRBJ2-7 TRBV28 TGTGCCAGCAGTCTCCTCAGACTAGCGGGAGGGAGGGTCGTCGAGCAGTACTTC CASSLLRLAGGRVVEQYF
NA TRBD2 TRBJ2-1 TRBV19 TGTGCCAGTAGTTGGGGAGCGGGAGGGAACAATGAGCAGTTCTTC CASSWGAGGNNEQFF